This T cell receptor beta chain appears in the sequencing data of a study of CD8+ T cells in alopecia areata. Study as a whole: Treated individuals took tofacitinib by mouth, 5 to 10 mg twice daily.

Indicated treatment: oral pan-JAK inhibitor, 5-10 mg twice daily. Study-wide points: Higher clonality than in normal scalp was seen in lesional scalp, especially alopecia totalis/universalis. In scalp and blood during tofacitinib, many expanded lesional clones persisted.

The V and J ends lost 4 bases and 6 bases respectively, with 16 bases between them. From germline, CDR1 is SQVTM and CDR2 ANQGSEA. CDR3 size: 14 residues. Extracted RNA was reverse transcribed into cDNA, the sequencing template. TCRdb's copy holds only in-frame clones and misses some; the assay was immunoSEQ multiplex PCR. Here the sample spans about 64,000 clones, 35% to 55% being singletons. Remarks on this clone: As yet, its antigen is unknown.

The sequences come from CD8+ T cells sorted from blood, collected at approximately week 37, from a patient treated with tofacitinib. The chain has TRBV29-1 and TRBJ2-1; possibly TRBD2 for D (7 bases). This TCR came from a human donor with alopecia areata. The CDR3 is CSVATGGRANEQFF. Here the CDR3 DNA reads TGCAGCGTTGCAACGGGGGGCCGGGCCAATGAGCAGTTCTTC.